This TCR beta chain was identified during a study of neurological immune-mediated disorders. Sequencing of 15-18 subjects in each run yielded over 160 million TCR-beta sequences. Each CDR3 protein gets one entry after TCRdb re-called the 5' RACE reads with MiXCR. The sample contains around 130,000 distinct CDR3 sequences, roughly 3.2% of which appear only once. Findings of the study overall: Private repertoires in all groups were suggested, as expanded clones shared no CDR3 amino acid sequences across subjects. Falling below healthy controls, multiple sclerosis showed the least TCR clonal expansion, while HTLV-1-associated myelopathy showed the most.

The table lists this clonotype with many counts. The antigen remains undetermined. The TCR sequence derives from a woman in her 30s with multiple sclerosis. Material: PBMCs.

The CDR3 DNA follows: TGTGCCAGCAGCTTGTTTCAGTCTACCTACAATGAGCAGTTCTTC. Encoded protein: CASSLFQSTYNEQFF. The chain is built from TRBV5-6 and TRBJ2-1; no firm D call. CDR3 length equals 15 residues. Germline CDR1 and CDR2: SGHDT and YYEEEE. V lost 1 base, J lost 2 bases, and 10 bases lay in between.